This T cell receptor (beta chain) was retrieved from a study of lymphopenia after photon versus proton radiotherapy. Sequenced by immunoSEQ multiplex PCR; TCRdb stores in-frame clones only, minus some. This table has about 55,000 clones, 70% to 85% appearing once. A single count supports this clone. Antigen unknown. Study outcomes and limitations: After lymphocyte nadir, photon-treated repertoires showed oligoclonal expansion, especially CD8+ Temra. Photon-treated patients lost naive T cells and TCR diversity; proton-treated stayed stable.

The CDR3 sequence is 16 residues long. Trimming stripped 3 bases from V and 7 bases from J, with 18 bases between. Germline CDR1 SGHTA, CDR2 FQGNSA. Sequenced material: peripheral blood, taken from a patient treated with proton-based radiotherapy. This TCR derives from a man in his sixties with pancreatic cancer. The chain uses TRBV7-2 and TRBJ2-2; TRBD2 is a possible D gene (6 bases). The CDR3 spells CASSLGLTGSGGELFF. CDR3 coding DNA: TGTGCCAGCAGCTTGGGACTCACCGGCTCGGGCGGGGAGCTGTTTTTT.